This T cell receptor beta chain is drawn from a study of Tregs in tolerant kidney transplant recipients. CDR3 length: 16 residues. The germline V gene has CDR1 MGHRA and CDR2 YSYEKL. V dropped 1 base and J dropped 3 bases, with 13 bases sitting between them. Using immunoSEQ multiplex PCR, the repertoire was profiled, and TCRdb retains in-frame clones only, with some absent. The sample has 85,000 to 90,000 clones, roughly nine tenths seen once. In its sample, this clone was seen once. This TCR was recovered from a human donor in good health. Sequencing was done on a sample of CD8+ T cells from blood. V and J are TRBV4-1 and TRBJ2-1; D gene unclear. The chain's CDR3 is CASSQGLHGFYNEQFF. DNA of the CDR3: TGCGCCAGCAGCCAAGGGCTCCATGGCTTCTACAATGAGCAGTTCTTC.